The TCR beta chain under discussion was sequenced for a study of blood T cells in healthy people across ages. The use of a sample-barcoded 5' primer and a J-beta primer mix characterized a second PCR of roughly 6 to 12 cycles. From the 5' RACE reads, TCRdb called clonotypes with MiXCR, one entry per CDR3 protein. The sample includes 1.5 million to 2 million distinct CDR3 sequences, roughly 27% of them seen just once. V lost 1 base and J 11 bases, leaving 11 bases between the germline ends. The CDR3 covers 13 residues. Germline V lookup: CDR1 SGHAT, CDR2 FQNNGV. Sequenced: blood. This chain links TRBV11-2 with TRBJ2-2; D remains ambiguous. The source is a woman in her twenties or thirties in good health. The CDR3 spells CASSLGANNELFF. CDR3 in DNA: TGTGCCAGCAGCTTAGGAGCCAATAACGAGCTGTTTTTT.